These 15 T cell receptor beta chains originate from one sample sequenced in a study of a mutant IDH1 vaccine in newly diagnosed glioma. This sample's time point: baseline, week 1 (first vaccination visit). Noted treatment: pre-vaccination baseline after standard-of-care therapy. Using immunoSEQ multiplex PCR, the repertoire was profiled, and TCRdb retains in-frame clones only, with some absent. The sample shows about 54,000 clones, roughly 80% of them seen only once. The sequenced sample was PBMCs, obtained from a glioma patient treated with radiotherapy, temozolomide or both. These receptors were obtained from a man younger than 35 with glioma.

The sample holds a few counts of this clone. This sequence joins TRBV27 and TRBJ2-7; 11 bases match TRBD2. V trimming: 3 bases; J trimming: 5 bases; junction bases outside the gene matches: 3. CDR3 length: 14 residues. Per the germline V gene, CDR1 is MNHEY and CDR2 is SMNVEV (reference sequence). CDR3 residues: CASSLGTSGDEQYF. CDR3 nucleotide sequence: TGTGCCAGCAGTTTGGGGACTAGCGGAGACGAGCAGTACTTC.

V gene TRBV7-2 combines with J gene TRBJ2-6; D not certain. The germline V and J ends were trimmed by 3 bases and 2 bases, with 11 bases remaining between them. CDR1 and CDR2 (germline): SGHTA, FQGNSA. This CDR3 has 16 amino acids. DNA of the CDR3: TGTGCCAGCAGCTTGTTATGGGGTACTGGGGCCAACGTCCTGACTTTC. This translates into CASSLLWGTGANVLTF.

The chain couples TRBV30 to TRBJ1-6, with 8 bases that match TRBD1. From germline, CDR1 is GTSNPN and CDR2 SVGIG (reference sequence). The CDR3 consists of 13 residues. V shed 6 bases, J shed 10 bases, and the junction held 8 bases outside the gene matches. DNA of the CDR3: TGTGCCTGCCCGACAGGGGTTGGGTCACCCCTCCACTTT. Its protein product is CACPTGVGSPLHF.

This chain uses TRBV4-1 with TRBJ2-3, with D maybe TRBD2 (6 bases). V gave up 8 bases and J gave up 4 bases, with 10 bases separating them. Per germline, CDR1 MGHRA and CDR2 YSYEKL. This CDR3 is 12 amino acids long. This CDR3 is CASGDWPDTQYF. The CDR3 nucleotides read TGCGCCAGCGGGGACTGGCCAGATACGCAGTATTTT.

This sequence joins TRBV6-5 and TRBJ1-2; 9 bases line up with TRBD1. Germline values: CDR1 MNHEY, CDR2 SVGAGI. V dropped 6 bases and J dropped 5; count of bases not matched to a gene: 7. CDR3 size: 14 residues. The CDR3 DNA reads TGTGCCAGCAGACCCGGGACAGGGTTTTATGGCTACACCTTC. It yields the protein CASRPGTGFYGYTF.

The chain combines TRBV6-6 with TRBJ2-5; TRBD2 aligns across 9 bases. CDR3 length equals 15 residues. The junction had 0 bases not matched to a gene; V was cut back by 0 bases and J by 1 base. From germline, CDR1 is MNHNY and CDR2 SVGAGI (reference sequence). CDR3 residues: CASSYSRGGQETQYF. CDR3 nucleotide sequence: TGTGCCAGCAGTTACTCGCGGGGGGGCCAAGAGACCCAGTACTTC.

This chain connects TRBV5-4 to TRBJ1-2; TRBD1 matches at 7 bases. Germline V gives CDR1 SGHNT, CDR2 YYREEE (reference sequence). V dropped 6 bases and J dropped 8; count of bases not matched to a gene: 25. CDR3 length: 18 residues. This CDR3 is CASTPTPPTGTTRSGYTF. For the CDR3, the DNA is TGTGCCAGCACCCCTACCCCGCCGACAGGGACTACCCGGTCGGGCTACACCTTC.

V gene TRBV6-1 combines with J gene TRBJ1-2; D is possibly TRBD1 (6 bases). This CDR3 has 15 amino acids. CDR1 and CDR2 from the germline V gene are MNHNS and SASEGT. V was clipped by 2 bases and J by 0 bases, with 10 bases between them. CDR3 DNA: TGTGCCAGCAGTGAACAGGGGTGGACTAACTATGGCTACACCTTC. This gives the protein CASSEQGWTNYGYTF.

V gene TRBV5-4 combines with J gene TRBJ2-5, with D tentatively TRBD1 (8 bases). V gave up 2 bases and J gave up 4 bases, with 12 bases separating them. CDR1 SGHNT and CDR2 YYREEE come from the germline V gene (reference sequence). The CDR3 sequence is 14 residues long. This CDR3 is CASSFTGGGETQYF. DNA of the CDR3: TGTGCCAGCAGCTTTACAGGGGGGGGAGAGACCCAGTACTTC.

CDR3 loop: CAWKKQGAAPYEQYF. The CDR3 DNA follows: TGTGCCTGGAAGAAACAGGGGGCCGCTCCCTACGAGCAGTACTTC. The V gene is TRBV30, the J gene TRBJ2-7, with TRBD1 matching over 9 bases. CDR1 and CDR2 (germline): GTSNPN, SVGIG (reference sequence). This CDR3 has 15 amino acids. With 4 bases clipped from V and 2 bases from J, the junction kept 9 bases outside the gene matches. The full variable domain, rest sourced from reference TRBV30 and TRBJ2-7, is SQTIHQWPATLVQPVGSPLSLECTVEGTSNPNLYWYRQAAGRGLQLLFYSVGIGQISSEVPQNLSASRPQDRQFILSSKKLLLSDSGFYLCAWKKQGAAPYEQYFGPGTRLTVT.

The chain has TRBV7-2 and TRBJ1-1; no reliable D call. CDR1 and CDR2 (germline): SGHTA, FQGNSA. V lost 2 bases to trimming and J lost 1 base, with 8 bases between them. The CDR3 is 14 amino acids. CDR3 protein: CASSLRATNTEAFF. In nucleotides, the CDR3 is TGTGCCAGCAGCTTAAGAGCGACGAACACTGAAGCTTTCTTT.

CDR3 bases: TGTGCCATCAGTGAGTCGAGGGGAAACAATGAGCAGTTCTTC. Protein: CAISESRGNNEQFF. This sequence joins TRBV10-3 and TRBJ2-1; D tentatively reads TRBD1 or TRBD2 (5 bases each). V was pared by 0 bases and J by 5 bases, with 8 bases between. CDR1 ENHRY and CDR2 SYGVKD come from the germline V gene. The CDR3 is 14 amino acids.

This chain joins TRBV9 and TRBJ1-1, with unresolved D. V was shortened by 3 bases and J by 1 base, with 10 bases between the two germline ends. This CDR3 contains 14 residues. Germline V lookup: CDR1 SGDLS, CDR2 YYNGEE. The CDR3 DNA follows: TGTGCCAGCAGCGCCGGACCGTCGAACACTGAAGCTTTCTTT. Translating gives CASSAGPSNTEAFF. Full variable domain (missing parts from reference TRBV9 and TRBJ1-1): DSGVTQTPKHLITATGQRVTLRCSPRSGDLSVYWYQQSLDQGLQFLIQYYNGEERAKGNILERFSAQQFPDLHSELNLSSLELGDSALYFCASSAGPSNTEAFFGQGTRLTVV.

The rearrangement links TRBV11-2 to TRBJ1-3; no firm D call. The ends were cut back, 5 bases at V and 0 bases at J, with 11 bases in the middle. Germline CDR1 and CDR2: SGHAT and FQNNGV. CDR3 length: 15 residues. The CDR3 loop reads CASSPSDYSGNTIYF. The CDR3 DNA follows: TGTGCCAGCAGCCCCAGCGACTACTCTGGAAACACCATATATTTT.

This chain connects TRBV7-2 to TRBJ1-2; 8 nucleotides align to TRBD1. V was pared by 2 bases and J by 2 bases, with 1 base of the junction left unmatched. The CDR3 is 14 amino acids. Germline V gives CDR1 SGHTA, CDR2 FQGNSA. The CDR3 bases are TGTGCCAGCAGCTTAACAGGGGGAAACTATGGCTACACCTTC. It is translated as CASSLTGGNYGYTF.